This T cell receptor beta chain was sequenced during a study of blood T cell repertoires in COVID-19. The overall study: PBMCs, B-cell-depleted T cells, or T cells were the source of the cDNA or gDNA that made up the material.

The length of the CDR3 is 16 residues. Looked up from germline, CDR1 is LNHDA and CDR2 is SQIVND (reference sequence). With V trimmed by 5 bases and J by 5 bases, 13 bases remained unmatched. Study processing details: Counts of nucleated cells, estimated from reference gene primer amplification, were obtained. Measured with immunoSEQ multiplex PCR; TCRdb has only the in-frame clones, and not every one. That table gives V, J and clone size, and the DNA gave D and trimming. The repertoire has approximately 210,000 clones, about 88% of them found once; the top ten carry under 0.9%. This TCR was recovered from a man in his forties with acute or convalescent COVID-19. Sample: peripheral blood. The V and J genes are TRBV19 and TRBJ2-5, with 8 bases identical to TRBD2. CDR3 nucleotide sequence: TGTGCCAGTAGTTTCGGGGGGGGTCGTATTAGGGAGACCCAGTACTTC. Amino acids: CASSFGGGRIRETQYF.